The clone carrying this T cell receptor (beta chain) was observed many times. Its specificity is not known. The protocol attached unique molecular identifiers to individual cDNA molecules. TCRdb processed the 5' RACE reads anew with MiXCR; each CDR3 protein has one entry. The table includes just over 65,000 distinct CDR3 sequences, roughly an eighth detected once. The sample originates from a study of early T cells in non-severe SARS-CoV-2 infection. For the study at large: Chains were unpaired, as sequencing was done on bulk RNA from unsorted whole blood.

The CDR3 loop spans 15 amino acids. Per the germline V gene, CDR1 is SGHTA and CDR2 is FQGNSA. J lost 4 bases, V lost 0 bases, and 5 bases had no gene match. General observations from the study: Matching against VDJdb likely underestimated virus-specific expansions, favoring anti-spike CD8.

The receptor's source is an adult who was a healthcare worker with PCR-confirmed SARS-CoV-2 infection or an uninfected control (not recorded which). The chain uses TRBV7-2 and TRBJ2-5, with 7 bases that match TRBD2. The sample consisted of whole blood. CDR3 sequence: CASSLAGGSGETQYF. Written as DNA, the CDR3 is TGTGCCAGCAGCTTAGCGGGCGGGAGCGGAGAGACCCAGTACTTC.